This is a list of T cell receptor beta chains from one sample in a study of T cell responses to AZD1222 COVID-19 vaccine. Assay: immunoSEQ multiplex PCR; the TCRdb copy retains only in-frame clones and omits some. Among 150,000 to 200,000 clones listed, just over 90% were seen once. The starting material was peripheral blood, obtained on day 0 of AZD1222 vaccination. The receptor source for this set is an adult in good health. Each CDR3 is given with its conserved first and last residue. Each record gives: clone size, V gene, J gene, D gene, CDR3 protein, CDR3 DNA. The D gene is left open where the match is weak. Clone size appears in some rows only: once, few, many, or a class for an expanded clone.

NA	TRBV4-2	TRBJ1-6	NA	CASSQLQGSNSPLHF	TGTGCCAGCAGCCAACTACAGGGATCTAATTCACCCCTCCACTTT
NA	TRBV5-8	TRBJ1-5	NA	CASSLGSNSNQPQHF	TGTGCCAGCAGCTTGGGTAGCAATAGCAATCAGCCCCAGCATTTT
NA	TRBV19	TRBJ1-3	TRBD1	CASSRSGQGLGNTIYF	TGTGCCAGTAGCCGATCGGGACAGGGCCTTGGAAACACCATATATTTT
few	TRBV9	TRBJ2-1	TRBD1	CASSVRTGGYRSSYNEQFF	TGTGCCAGCAGCGTACGTACAGGGGGCTACCGGAGCTCCTACAATGAGCAGTTCTTC
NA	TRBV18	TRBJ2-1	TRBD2	CASSRNPTSGKGNEQFF	TGTGCCAGCTCACGCAACCCAACTAGCGGGAAAGGGAATGAGCAGTTCTTC
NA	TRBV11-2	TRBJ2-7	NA	CASSPTGHEQYF	TGTGCCAGCAGCCCCACGGGGCACGAGCAGTACTTC
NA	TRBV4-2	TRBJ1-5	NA	CASSQDGHSNQPQHF	TGTGCCAGCAGCCAAGATGGCCATAGCAATCAGCCCCAGCATTTT
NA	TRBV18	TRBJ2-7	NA	CASSPDRPAYEQYF	TGTGCCAGCTCACCCGACAGGCCCGCCTACGAGCAGTACTTC
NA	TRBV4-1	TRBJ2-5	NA	CASSQDRYGLAGTQYF	TGCGCCAGCAGCCAGGACCGCTATGGGCTAGCAGGGACCCAGTACTTC
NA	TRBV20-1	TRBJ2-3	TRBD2	CSASSAGGRDTQYF	TGCAGTGCTAGTTCCGCGGGGGGTCGGGATACGCAGTATTTT
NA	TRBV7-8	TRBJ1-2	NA	CASSLVISAAFSAF	TGTGCCAGCAGCTTAGTGATCTCGGCGGCTTTTTCCGCCTTC
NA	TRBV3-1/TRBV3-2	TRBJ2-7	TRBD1	CASSHRDRDREQYF	TGTGCCAGCAGCCACCGGGACAGGGATCGCGAGCAGTACTTC
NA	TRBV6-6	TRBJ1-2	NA	CASSYSQGPANYGYTF	TGTGCCAGCAGTTACTCGCAGGGGCCGGCTAACTATGGCTACACCTTC
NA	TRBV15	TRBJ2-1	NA	CATSRPSRGPFF	TGTGCCACCAGCAGACCCTCCAGGGGTCCGTTCTTC
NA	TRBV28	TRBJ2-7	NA	CASSSPSYEQYF	TGTGCCAGCAGTTCCCCCAGCTACGAGCAGTACTTC
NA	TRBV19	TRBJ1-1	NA	CASSSSLNTEAFF	TGTGCCAGTTCCTCGAGTCTGAACACTGAAGCTTTCTTT
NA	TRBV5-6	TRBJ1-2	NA	CASSLLAGDNYGYTF	TGTGCCAGCAGCTTATTGGCAGGGGATAACTATGGCTACACCTTC
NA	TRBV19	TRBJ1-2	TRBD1	CASSTGQVGYTF	TGTGCCAGTAGTACGGGACAGGTTGGCTACACCTTC
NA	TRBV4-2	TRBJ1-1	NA	CASSQDRLGDTEAFF	TGTGCCAGCAGCCAAGATAGGCTAGGGGATACTGAAGCTTTCTTT
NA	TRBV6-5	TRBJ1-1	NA	CASSLGVNTEAFF	TGTGCCAGCAGTCTGGGGGTAAACACTGAAGCTTTCTTT
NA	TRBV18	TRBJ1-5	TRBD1	CASSPMDRGQGQPQHF	TGTGCCAGCTCACCTATGGACAGGGGGCAGGGACAGCCCCAGCATTTT
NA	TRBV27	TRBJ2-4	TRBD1	CASSYQGANIQYF	TGTGCCAGCAGTTATCAGGGGGCGAACATTCAGTACTTC
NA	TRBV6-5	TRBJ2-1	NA	CASSYSKGRGREQFF	TGTGCCAGCAGTTACTCGAAGGGTCGTGGACGTGAGCAGTTCTTC
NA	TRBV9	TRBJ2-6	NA	CASSVGPPSLYSGANVLTF	TGTGCCAGCAGCGTAGGACCCCCGAGCCTTTACTCTGGGGCCAACGTCCTGACTTTC
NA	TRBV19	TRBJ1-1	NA	CASSITPAANTEAFF	TGTGCCAGTAGTATAACCCCGGCAGCGAACACTGAAGCTTTCTTT
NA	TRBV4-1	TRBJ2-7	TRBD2	CASSQAGLEFYEQYF	TGCGCCAGCAGCCAAGCGGGACTAGAATTCTACGAGCAGTACTTC
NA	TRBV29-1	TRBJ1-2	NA	CSVDIPSNYGYTF	TGCAGCGTTGATATCCCTTCTAACTATGGCTACACCTTC
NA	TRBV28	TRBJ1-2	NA	CASRKGDYGYTF	TGTGCCAGCAGGAAGGGTGACTATGGCTACACCTTC
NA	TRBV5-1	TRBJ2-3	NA	CASNKGPADTQYF	TGCGCCAGCAACAAAGGGCCGGCAGATACGCAGTATTTT
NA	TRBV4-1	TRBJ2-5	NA	CASSQGVGNSLLETQYF	TGCGCCAGCAGCCAAGGGGTGGGCAATAGTTTATTAGAGACCCAGTACTTC
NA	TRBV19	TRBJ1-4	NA	CASTLNRVPGEKLFF	TGTGCCAGTACCCTAAATCGGGTCCCGGGGGAAAAACTGTTTTTT
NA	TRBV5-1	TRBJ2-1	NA	CASRITASSGSYNEQFF	TGCGCCAGCAGAATTACTGCTTCGTCAGGGTCCTACAATGAGCAGTTCTTC
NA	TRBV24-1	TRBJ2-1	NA	CATSLYGGGGEQFF	TGTGCCACCAGTTTGTATGGCGGGGGCGGTGAGCAGTTCTTC
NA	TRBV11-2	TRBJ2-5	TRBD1	CASSQGQGVFRETQYF	TGTGCCAGCAGCCAGGGGCAGGGGGTTTTTCGAGAGACCCAGTACTTC
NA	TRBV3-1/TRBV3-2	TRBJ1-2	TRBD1	CASSLQGATGYGYTF	TGTGCCAGCAGCTTACAGGGGGCAACGGGCTATGGCTACACCTTC
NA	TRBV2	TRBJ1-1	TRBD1	CASRSGQGAYTEAFF	TGTGCCAGCAGGTCAGGGCAGGGGGCCTACACTGAAGCTTTCTTT
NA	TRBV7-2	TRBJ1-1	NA	CASSLAGGLNTEAFF	TGTGCCAGCAGCTTAGCCGGGGGCTTGAACACTGAAGCTTTCTTT
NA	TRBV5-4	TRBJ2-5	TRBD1	CASSDGQGKGETQYF	TGTGCCAGCAGCGACGGACAGGGGAAGGGAGAGACCCAGTACTTC
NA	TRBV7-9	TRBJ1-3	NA	CASSPQGFSRNTIYF	TGTGCCAGCAGCCCGCAGGGTTTCTCCCGAAACACCATATATTTT
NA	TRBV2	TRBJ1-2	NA	CASSDSPANYGYTF	TGTGCCAGCAGTGATTCCCCAGCTAACTATGGCTACACCTTC
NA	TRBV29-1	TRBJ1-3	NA	CSVVTAAGNTIYF	TGCAGCGTTGTGACAGCGGCCGGAAACACCATATATTTT
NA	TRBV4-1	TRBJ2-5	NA	CASSLRETQYF	TGCGCCAGCAGCCTTCGTGAGACCCAGTACTTC
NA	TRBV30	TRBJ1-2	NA	CAWRVWESRQESYGYTF	TGTGCCTGGAGGGTTTGGGAATCAAGACAGGAGAGCTATGGCTACACCTTC
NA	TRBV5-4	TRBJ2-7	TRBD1	CASSWTGTGIEQYF	TGTGCCAGCAGCTGGACCGGGACAGGGATAGAGCAGTACTTC
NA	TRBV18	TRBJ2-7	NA	CASSPGPRDPYEQYF	TGTGCCAGCTCACCAGGACCGAGGGACCCGTACGAGCAGTACTTC
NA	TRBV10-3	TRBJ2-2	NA	CAIRQGGIGELFF	TGTGCCATTCGGCAGGGGGGAATCGGGGAGCTGTTTTTT
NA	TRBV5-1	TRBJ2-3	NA	CASSLNLLGGGADTQYF	TGCGCCAGCAGCTTAAATCTGCTCGGAGGGGGGGCAGATACGCAGTATTTT
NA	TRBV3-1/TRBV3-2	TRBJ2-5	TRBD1	CASSPVTGVETQYF	TGTGCCAGCAGCCCGGTGACAGGGGTAGAGACCCAGTACTTC
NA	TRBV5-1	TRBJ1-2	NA	CASSFLGGYTF	TGCGCCAGCAGCTTCTTGGGTGGCTACACCTTC
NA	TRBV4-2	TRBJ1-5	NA	CASSQDLSQPQHF	TGTGCCAGCAGCCAAGATTTATCTCAGCCCCAGCATTTT
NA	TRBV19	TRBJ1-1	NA	CASSVQVAGGTEAFF	TGTGCCAGTAGTGTACAAGTGGCGGGGGGCACTGAAGCTTTCTTT
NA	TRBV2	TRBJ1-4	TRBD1	CASMGQGTEKLFF	TGTGCCAGCATGGGACAGGGCACTGAAAAACTGTTTTTT
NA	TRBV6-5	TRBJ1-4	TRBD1	CASMDRGEKLFF	TGTGCCAGCATGGACAGGGGTGAAAAACTGTTTTTT
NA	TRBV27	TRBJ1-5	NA	CASSSSLNQPQHF	TGTGCCAGCAGTTCGAGTCTCAATCAGCCCCAGCATTTT
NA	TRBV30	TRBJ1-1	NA	CSTAGRGSTEAFF	TGTTCCACCGCCGGCAGGGGATCCACTGAAGCTTTCTTT
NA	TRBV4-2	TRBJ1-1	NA	CASSLPLRTETFF	TGTGCCAGCAGCCTTCCGCTCCGGACTGAAACTTTCTTT
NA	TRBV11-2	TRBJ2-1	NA	CASSKLTGIGHNEQFF	TGTGCCAGCAGCAAACTAACCGGGATTGGGCACAATGAGCAGTTCTTC